Shown below are 22 T cell receptor beta chains from a single sample sequenced in a study of T cells in Graves' hyperthyroidism and ophthalmopathy. TCR beta CDR3 regions were amplified from RNA. When the TCR CDR3 underwent first-round RT-PCR, the HTBI primer set was used. TCRdb used MiXCR to reprocess the multiplex PCR reads, holding one entry per CDR3 protein. This table holds fewer than 600,000 distinct CDR3 sequences, around 15% found once. Sequencing was done on a sample of blood. Receptors originate from a woman aged 40 to 55 with Graves' hyperthyroidism.

This clonotype showed up many times. The V and J genes are TRBV28 and TRBJ2-3; D uncertain. Germline V gives CDR1 MDHEN, CDR2 SYDVKM. V shed 6 bases and J shed 0 bases, with 13 bases lying between them. The CDR3 runs to 15 residues. CDR3 nucleotides: TGTGCCAGCAGCCCCCCCGGGCTGAGCACAGATACGCAGTATTTT. Translation: CASSPPGLSTDTQYF.

The chain combines TRBV29-1 with TRBJ1-2; a weak D match, TRBD1 (5 bases). Germline V gene lookup returns CDR1 SQVTM and CDR2 ANQGSEA. V lost 4 bases and J lost 0, with 9 bases in between. This CDR3 has 13 residues. CDR3 sequence reads: CSVGDVANYGYTF. The CDR3 coding sequence is TGCAGCGTTGGGGACGTTGCTAACTATGGCTACACCTTC.

The chain is built from TRBV20-1 and TRBJ2-1, with TRBD1 matching over 10 bases. Germline loops: CDR1 DFQATT, CDR2 SNEGSKA (reference sequence). The J segment lost 7 bases and the V segment lost 6 bases, leaving 9 bases of the junction unmatched. The CDR3 contains 14 residues. CDR3 DNA sequence: TGCAGTGCAATCGACAGGGGGCAGGTTAATGAGCAGTTCTTC. Protein product: CSAIDRGQVNEQFF.

The sample holds many counts of this clonotype. The V gene is TRBV2, the J gene TRBJ1-4; TRBD1 aligns across 9 bases. Per the germline V gene, CDR1 is SNHLY and CDR2 is FYNNEI. With V trimmed by 8 bases and J by 3 bases, 7 bases remained unmatched. This CDR3 has 15 residues. The CDR3 bases are TGTGCCAGCCAAACAGGGGGCCTGGCTAATGAAAAACTGTTTTTT. Its protein product is CASQTGGLANEKLFF.

This clonotype was seen more than once but under ten times. The genes are TRBV20-1 and TRBJ2-3; D is perhaps TRBD2 (6 bases). V lost 3 bases, J lost 0 bases, and 7 bases lay in between. CDR3 length: 13 amino acids. The germline V gene has CDR1 DFQATT and CDR2 SNEGSKA (reference sequence). The DNA of the CDR3 is TGCAGTGCTAGGCTAGCGAGCACAGATACGCAGTATTTT. Translated, it gives CSARLASTDTQYF.

This clonotype has at least ten counts. Written as DNA, the CDR3 is TGTGCCAGCGGACAGGGGGCCATCGGGAGAGAGACCCAGTACTTC. It encodes CASGQGAIGRETQYF. J is TRBJ2-5 and V is TRBV12-3 or TRBV12-4; TRBD1 aligns across 11 bases. The CDR3 extends over 15 amino acids. The junction had 9 bases not matched to a gene; V was cut back by 8 bases and J by 4 bases.

The chain couples TRBV5-1 to TRBJ2-3; 8 nucleotides match TRBD2. This CDR3 comprises 18 residues. V was pared by 2 bases and J by 1 base, with 12 bases of the junction left unmatched. From germline, CDR1 is SGHRS and CDR2 YFSETQ. The DNA for the CDR3 is TGCGCCAGCAGCTTCGAGGGGAGCGGGAGCGGTCGCACAGATACGCAGTATTTT. Translated, it gives CASSFEGSGSGRTDTQYF.

This clonotype was observed at least ten times. The rearrangement links TRBV7-2 to TRBJ2-1; 8 nucleotides line up with TRBD2. With 2 bases clipped from V and 3 bases from J, the junction kept 9 bases outside the gene matches. CDR1 SGHTA and CDR2 FQGNSA come from the germline V gene. The CDR3 spans 17 residues. The chain's CDR3 is CASSLYLLAESYNEQFF. The CDR3 bases are TGTGCCAGCAGCTTATACCTACTAGCGGAGAGCTACAATGAGCAGTTCTTC.

V usage is TRBV29-1 and J usage is TRBJ2-1; a weak D match, TRBD2 (5 bases). The CDR3 has 14 amino acids. CDR1 SQVTM and CDR2 ANQGSEA come from the germline V gene. The CDR3 loop reads CSYNSDSRYNEQFF. The CDR3 coding sequence is TGCAGTTATAATTCGGACTCCCGCTACAATGAGCAGTTCTTC.

This clonotype was observed many times. The chain employs TRBV11-2 and TRBJ2-7; 7 bases map to TRBD2. Germline assignment: CDR1 SGHAT and CDR2 FQNNGV. V lost 2 bases, J lost 1 base, and 20 bases stayed unmatched. The CDR3 runs to 20 residues. The CDR3 here is CASSLPPKLAREELSYEQYF. CDR3 nucleotides: TGTGCCAGCAGCTTACCCCCTAAGTTGGCTCGGGAGGAGCTGTCCTACGAGCAGTACTTC.

This clonotype was detected many times. The CDR3 spells CASSSPTRLTGEQYF. Written as DNA, the CDR3 is TGTGCCAGCAGTTCCCCCACCAGATTAACGGGCGAGCAGTACTTC. This sequence joins TRBV27 and TRBJ2-7; unclear D gene. The CDR3 has 15 residues. Trimming left V 4 bases short and J 6 bases short, with 19 bases between. Germline values: CDR1 MNHEY, CDR2 SMNVEV (reference sequence).

This clonotype was seen a few times. This sequence joins TRBV5-6 and TRBJ1-3; no clear D. CDR1 is SGHDT and CDR2 is YYEEEE in the germline V gene. This CDR3 has 18 amino acids. V lost 2 bases to trimming and J lost 0 bases, with 18 bases between them. CDR3 amino acids: CASSFLTDTYTSGNTIYF. CDR3 in DNA: TGTGCCAGCAGCTTCCTAACTGATACCTATACCTCTGGAAACACCATATATTTT.

This clonotype was observed once. The rearrangement uses TRBV19 and TRBJ1-5; D not resolved. The V gene's germline CDR1 is LNHDA and CDR2 SQIVND (reference sequence). Trimming pared 7 bases from V and 3 bases from J, leaving 7 bases between. The CDR3 consists of 12 residues. CDR3 sequence (DNA): TGTGCCAGTACGTTCCCCAATCAGCCCCAGCATTTT. Its translation is CASTFPNQPQHF.

The V and J genes are TRBV20-1 and TRBJ1-2, with D tentatively TRBD1 (5 bases). Germline values: CDR1 DFQATT, CDR2 SNEGSKA (reference sequence). Trimming removed 3 bases from V and 5 bases from J, with 13 bases in between. The CDR3 spans 13 residues. CDR3 sequence (DNA): TGCAGTGCTAGTCTGGGGGATAATTATGGCTACACCTTC. Translation: CSASLGDNYGYTF.

In this sample, this clonotype turned up many times. The genes are TRBV20-1 and TRBJ1-1; D unclear. The CDR3 is 14 amino acids. Per germline, CDR1 DFQATT and CDR2 SNEGSKA (reference sequence). V dropped 3 bases and J dropped 1 base, with 12 bases sitting between them. The CDR3 DNA reads TGCAGTGCTAGTAAAGGAACCCAGAACACTGAAGCTTTCTTT. Translated, it gives CSASKGTQNTEAFF.

The table lists this clonotype with many counts. V and J are TRBV6-5 and TRBJ1-1; TRBD1 aligns across 7 bases. With 4 bases clipped from V and 3 bases from J, the junction kept 11 bases outside the gene matches. The CDR3 is 16 amino acids. The germline gives CDR1 MNHEY, CDR2 SVGAGI. CDR3 DNA: TGTGCCAGCAGTTCCCTCAGACAGGGTGGGGACACTGAAGCTTTCTTT. Amino acid sequence: CASSSLRQGGDTEAFF.

Only a few counts were recorded for this clonotype. The V and J genes are TRBV15 and TRBJ2-1; TRBD2 agrees at 9 bases. The CDR3 has 15 amino acids. V shed 1 base and J 4 bases; nucleotides not matched to a gene: 2. Germline lookup yields CDR1 LNHNV and CDR2 YYDKDF (reference sequence). The CDR3 reads CATSRGTSAYNEQFF. The CDR3 DNA is TGTGCCACCAGCAGAGGGACTAGCGCGTACAATGAGCAGTTCTTC.

This chain joins TRBV6-2 or TRBV6-3 and TRBJ1-5; D gene ambiguous. Germline V gives CDR1 MNHEY, CDR2 SVGEGT. The V end lost 6 bases, the J end lost 3 bases, and 12 bases lay between the germline ends. The CDR3 is 14 amino acids. The CDR3 sequence is CASSKGMANQPQHF. For the CDR3, the DNA is TGTGCCAGCAGCAAAGGGATGGCCAATCAGCCCCAGCATTTT.

The chain combines TRBV20-1 with TRBJ1-1; D gene uncertain. The germline V gene has CDR1 DFQATT and CDR2 SNEGSKA (reference sequence). This CDR3 contains 13 residues. V was pared by 3 bases and J by 2 bases, with 10 bases between. In DNA form, the CDR3 reads TGCAGTGCTAGCAATTCGGGAAACACTGAAGCTTTCTTT. This gives the protein CSASNSGNTEAFF.

This clonotype was observed at least ten times. The chain combines TRBV20-1 with TRBJ1-1; D is perhaps TRBD1 (6 bases). The length of the CDR3 is 12 residues. CDR1 and CDR2 from the germline V gene are DFQATT and SNEGSKA (reference sequence). Trimming stripped 6 bases from V and 4 bases from J, with 12 bases between. In nucleotides, the CDR3 is TGCAGTGCCGGGGACACCTCCACTGAAGCTTTCTTT. Its protein product is CSAGDTSTEAFF.

This clonotype occurred many times. This chain connects TRBV28 to TRBJ1-2, with D unresolved. Germline-derived CDR1 and CDR2 are MDHEN and SYDVKM. V was pared by 5 bases and J by 8 bases, with 21 bases between. This CDR3 is built from 15 residues. CDR3 DNA: TGTGCCAGCAGTCCCCCCCCGGAGTTGACGGGCGGCTACACCTTC. It is translated as CASSPPPELTGGYTF.

This clonotype was detected many times. The chain has TRBV6-2 or TRBV6-3 and TRBJ1-2, with D possibly TRBD1 on 5 matching bases. With 0 bases removed from V and 4 bases from J, the gap between germline ends came to 15 bases. Per the germline V gene, CDR1 is MNHEY and CDR2 is SVGEGT. The CDR3 is 16 residues long. DNA for the CDR3: TGTGCCAGCAGTTACTCGAGGGGCAATCTCCGCTATGGCTACACCTTC. It is translated as CASSYSRGNLRYGYTF.